A single sample is the source of the 20 T cell receptor beta chains below, sequenced in a study of CD8+ T cells in alopecia areata. Following RNA extraction, reverse transcription yielded cDNA that acted as the sequencing template. Sequenced by immunoSEQ multiplex PCR; TCRdb stores in-frame clones only, minus some. This table has roughly 130,000 clones, 45% to 65% appearing once. Sequencing used CD4+ T cells sorted from blood, obtained at week 0. All receptors derive from a human donor with alopecia areata.

The rearrangement joins TRBV9 to TRBJ2-3; D possibly matches TRBD1 or TRBD2 (6 bases each). V was clipped by 3 bases and J by 6 bases, with 17 bases between them. The CDR3 contains 15 residues. Per germline, CDR1 SGDLS and CDR2 YYNGEE. The CDR3, as DNA: TGTGCCAGCAGCGCCAGACCGGGGGCGGGGGATACGCAGTATTTT. It codes for CASSARPGAGDTQYF.

This clone occurred a few times. This chain links TRBV28 with TRBJ2-1; D remains unclear. Looked up from germline, CDR1 is MDHEN and CDR2 is SYDVKM. The V gene lost 5 bases and the J gene lost 9 bases, with 11 bases spanning the gap. The CDR3 consists of 12 residues. DNA of the CDR3: TGTGCCAGCAGTCCTCCTTTGGGTGAGCAGTTCTTC. The encoded protein is CASSPPLGEQFF.

The CDR3 DNA follows: TGTGCCAGCAGTAATCGCGGGGGCCGCGCCTACGAGCAGTACTTC. Protein: CASSNRGGRAYEQYF. The chain has TRBV2 and TRBJ2-7, with D maybe TRBD2 (7 bases). The V end was cut by 5 bases, the J end by 2 bases, with 16 bases between. Germline V gene sequence: CDR1 SNHLY, CDR2 FYNNEI. The CDR3 sequence is 15 residues long.

The chain combines TRBV5-4 with TRBJ1-5; D is undetermined. The V and J ends lost 2 bases and 7 bases respectively, with 10 bases between them. CDR1 and CDR2 (germline): SGHNT, YYREEE (reference sequence). This CDR3 spans 13 amino acids. The DNA for the CDR3 is TGTGCCAGCAGCTTTAACTCTCAGCAGCCCCAGCATTTT. Translation: CASSFNSQQPQHF.

This clone was seen a handful of times. The CDR3 loop is CASSLGTSLRTDTQYF. The DNA of the CDR3 is TGTGCCAGCAGCCTAGGGACTAGCCTACGCACAGATACGCAGTATTTT. The chain carries TRBV7-2 and TRBJ2-3, with TRBD2 matching over 9 bases. The CDR3 length is 16 residues. V trimming: 5 bases; J trimming: 1 base; junction bases outside the gene matches: 7. Germline lookup yields CDR1 SGHTA and CDR2 FQGNSA.

The chain recombines TRBV7-2 with TRBJ2-7; 16 bases line up with TRBD2. CDR3 length: 15 amino acids. Germline CDR1 reads SGHTA; CDR2 reads FQGNSA. The junction had 2 bases not matched to a gene; V was cut back by 3 bases and J by 6 bases. In DNA, the CDR3 is TGTGCCAGCAGCTTGGGACTAGCGGGGGGGCGCGAGCAGTACTTC. Protein product: CASSLGLAGGREQYF.

This clone occurred a few times. This rearrangement joins TRBV7-2 to TRBJ2-3; TRBD1 matches 7 bases. V lost 5 bases, J lost 2 bases, and 7 bases stayed unmatched. The germline CDR1 and CDR2 sequences are SGHTA and FQGNSA. The CDR3 runs to 15 residues. This CDR3 is CASSTRTGSTDTQYF. The CDR3 nucleotides are TGTGCCAGCAGCACTAGGACAGGTTCCACAGATACGCAGTATTTT.

V is TRBV5-1 and J is TRBJ2-2; possibly TRBD1 for D (6 bases). CDR3 length: 16 residues. CDR1 is SGHRS, CDR2 YFSETQ, per germline. The V end was cut by 0 bases, the J end by 4 bases, with 13 bases between. In DNA, the CDR3 is TGCGCCAGCAGCTTGGTAATCCAGGGGCCCACCGGGGAGCTGTTTTTT. Translating gives CASSLVIQGPTGELFF. The whole variable domain, filled in from reference TRBV5-1 and TRBJ2-2, reads KAGVTQTPRYLIKTRGQQVTLSCSPISGHRSVSWYQQTPGQGLQFLFEYFSETQRNKGNFPGRFSGRQFSNSRSEMNVSTLELGDSALYLCASSLVIQGPTGELFFGEGSRLTVL.

Only a few counts were recorded for this clone. The gene calls are TRBV7-9 and TRBJ2-7; 10 positions match TRBD1. Germline V gene lookup returns CDR1 SEHNR and CDR2 FQNEAQ (reference sequence). Trimming cost V 5 bases and J 5 bases; bases outside gene matches: 12. The CDR3 contains 16 residues. The CDR3 loop reads CASSRRRDRGLHEQYF. In nucleotides, the CDR3 is TGTGCCAGCAGCAGACGCCGGGACAGGGGTCTCCACGAGCAGTACTTC.

This clone was picked up a small number of times. This chain uses TRBV7-2 with TRBJ1-1, with D perhaps TRBD1 (5 bases). The CDR3 consists of 15 residues. Germline assignment: CDR1 SGHTA and CDR2 FQGNSA. The V end was cut by 5 bases, the J end by 3 bases, with 16 bases between. CDR3 bases: TGTGCCAGCAGCCCTGTCTCAGGGCCGGACACTGAAGCTTTCTTT. It translates to CASSPVSGPDTEAFF.

This CDR3 reads CASSFGKADTQYF. In DNA, the CDR3 is TGTGCCAGCAGCTTCGGGAAGGCAGATACGCAGTATTTT. V and J are TRBV7-3 and TRBJ2-3, with D perhaps TRBD2 (5 bases). Germline V gives CDR1 SGHTA, CDR2 FQGTGA. The CDR3 has 13 residues. Trimming took 3 bases from V and 4 from J, leaving 8 bases between them.

This chain uses TRBV13 with TRBJ1-1; D is perhaps TRBD1 (5 bases). The germline gives CDR1 PRHDT, CDR2 FYEKMQ (reference sequence). Deletions cut 4 bases from V and 4 bases from J, with 16 bases between. The CDR3 is made up of 15 amino acids. CDR3 nucleotides: TGTGCCAGCAGCTACCCCTACAGGTCCAGCACTGAAGCTTTCTTT. Translation gives CASSYPYRSSTEAFF.

The rearrangement joins TRBV29-1 to TRBJ2-5, with D maybe TRBD2 (5 bases). Trimming cost V 3 bases and J 5 bases, with 19 bases left between them. The CDR3 contains 15 residues. Germline V gives CDR1 SQVTM, CDR2 ANQGSEA. The CDR3 region is CSVEFGVGKFETQYF. Written as DNA, the CDR3 is TGCAGCGTTGAGTTCGGGGTTGGGAAGTTTGAGACCCAGTACTTC.

There are a few counts of this clone. This chain uses TRBV4-1 with TRBJ2-7, with D perhaps TRBD1 (5 bases). CDR1 and CDR2 from the germline V gene are MGHRA and YSYEKL. The CDR3 covers 13 residues. The V end lost 0 bases, the J end lost 3 bases, and 6 bases lay between the germline ends. CDR3 in amino acids: CASSQEGVYEQYF. CDR3 DNA: TGCGCCAGCAGCCAAGAAGGGGTCTACGAGCAGTACTTC.

This rearrangement joins TRBV13 to TRBJ2-5; TRBD1 matches at 7 bases. V lost 4 bases to trimming and J lost 5 bases; unmatched junction nucleotides: 13. The CDR3 consists of 16 residues. Germline CDR1 PRHDT, CDR2 FYEKMQ (reference sequence). This CDR3 reads CASSYKPEGASETQYF. CDR3 DNA sequence: TGTGCCAGCAGCTACAAGCCCGAGGGGGCATCGGAGACCCAGTACTTC.

The genes are TRBV6-1 and TRBJ2-5; D is ambiguous. This CDR3 is 14 amino acids long. The germline V gene encodes CDR1 MNHNS and CDR2 SASEGT. Trimming removed 1 base from V and 6 bases from J, with 12 bases in between. For the CDR3, the DNA is TGTGCCAGCAGTGAAGTGTTCGATACAAAGACCCAGTACTTC. Amino acids: CASSEVFDTKTQYF.

The V and J genes are TRBV6-5 and TRBJ1-1; D is possibly TRBD1 (5 bases). CDR1 MNHEY and CDR2 SVGAGI come from the germline V gene. The CDR3 contains 15 residues. V lost 2 bases and J lost 1, with 11 bases in between. The CDR3 DNA is TGTGCCAGCAGTTACAGGGGACGTAGGAACACTGAAGCTTTCTTT. Translated: CASSYRGRRNTEAFF.

V is TRBV7-2 and J is TRBJ2-5, with TRBD2 matching over 14 bases. V was pared by 1 base and J by 2 bases, with 3 bases of the junction left unmatched. The CDR3 runs 17 residues. The germline V gene encodes CDR1 SGHTA and CDR2 FQGNSA. DNA of the CDR3: TGTGCCAGCAGCTTAGGAGGGACTAGCGGGGGACAAGAGACCCAGTACTTC. This gives the protein CASSLGGTSGGQETQYF.

The J gene is TRBJ2-5, the V gene TRBV7-2; TRBD1 aligns across 8 bases. J was trimmed by 2 bases and V by 5 bases; bases with no gene match: 4. The CDR3 sequence is 14 residues long. Germline-derived CDR1 and CDR2 are SGHTA and FQGNSA. CDR3 sequence (DNA): TGTGCCAGCAGCCAAGGGACAGGTCAAGAGACCCAGTACTTC. The encoded protein is CASSQGTGQETQYF. Together with reference TRBV7-2 and TRBJ2-5, the CDR3 gives the full variable domain: GAGVSQSPSNKVTEKGKDVELRCDPISGHTALYWYRQSLGQGLEFLIYFQGNSAPDKSGLPSDRFSAERTGGSVSTLTIQRTQQEDSAVYLCASSQGTGQETQYFGPGTRLLVL.

This sequence joins TRBV2 and TRBJ1-2; D gene unclear. CDR1 is SNHLY, CDR2 FYNNEI, per germline. This CDR3 contains 11 residues. The V end lost 7 bases, the J end lost 7 bases, and 10 bases lay between the germline ends. Here the CDR3 DNA reads TGTGCCAGCACTTATGACTCTGGCTACACCTTC. Protein sequence: CASTYDSGYTF.